This T cell receptor (beta chain) was recorded in a study of T cell changes during pregnancy in multiple sclerosis. Sequencing used immunoSEQ multiplex PCR; TCRdb keeps in-frame clones, though not all of them. The profile shows under 85,000 clones, roughly 90% of them singletons. V lost 0 bases, J lost 7 bases, and 13 bases lay in between. Per the germline V gene, CDR1 is SGHRS and CDR2 is YFSETQ. The CDR3 extends over 14 amino acids. The source material was peripheral blood, sampled after pregnancy. V is TRBV5-1 and J is TRBJ1-1, with D possibly being TRBD1 (6 bases). The receptor's source is a female donor in good health, enrolled as a control in a pregnancy study. The DNA for the CDR3 is TGCGCCAGCAGCTTGGGCAGCAGCAGGGGTGAAGCTTTCTTT. This codes for CASSLGSSRGEAFF.